These 31 T cell receptor beta chains were all obtained from the same sample, sequenced in a study of blood T cell repertoires in COVID-19. The table came from immunoSEQ multiplex PCR; TCRdb's copy has only in-frame clones and leaves some out. The sample yields about 200,000 clones, roughly nine tenths seen once. The sequencing input was peripheral blood. Every receptor here comes from a woman between 50 and 59 years old with acute or convalescent COVID-19.

CDR3 protein: CASSLGTGEGAFF. CDR3 sequence (DNA): TGCGCCAGCAGCTTGGGGACAGGGGAGGGGGCTTTCTTT. V and J are TRBV5-1 and TRBJ1-1; TRBD1 matches 9 bases. This CDR3 contains 13 residues. CDR1 SGHRS and CDR2 YFSETQ come from the germline V gene. V lost 0 bases to trimming and J lost 11 bases; unmatched junction nucleotides: 5.

The chain couples TRBV19 to TRBJ1-5; D not resolved. Germline loops: CDR1 LNHDA, CDR2 SQIVND (reference sequence). Trimming took 7 bases from V and 3 from J, leaving 10 bases between them. The CDR3 totals 13 residues. The chain's CDR3 is CASIQADNQPQHF. Here the CDR3 DNA reads TGTGCCAGTATCCAGGCAGACAATCAGCCCCAGCATTTT.

The rearrangement joins TRBV19 to TRBJ2-1, with 13 bases aligning to TRBD2. After removal of 7 bases from V and 7 bases from J, the junction contained 4 bases not matched to a gene. Per the germline V gene, CDR1 is LNHDA and CDR2 is SQIVND (reference sequence). This CDR3 is 14 amino acids long. This chain's CDR3 is CASTTSGRANEQFF. CDR3 coding DNA: TGTGCCAGTACCACTAGCGGGAGGGCAAATGAGCAGTTCTTC.

This clone was recorded a few times. V and J are TRBV13 and TRBJ2-3; 15 bases fit TRBD2. Germline-derived CDR1 and CDR2 are PRHDT and FYEKMQ (reference sequence). This CDR3 is 17 amino acids long. V lost 5 bases to trimming and J lost 2 bases; unmatched junction nucleotides: 5. Here the CDR3 reads CASSAGLAGGSTDTQYF. The DNA of the CDR3 is TGTGCCAGCAGCGCAGGACTAGCGGGGGGGTCCACAGATACGCAGTATTTT.

The V call is TRBV2, the J call TRBJ1-4; possible D gene TRBD1, 6 bases. CDR3 size: 13 residues. Trimming removed 4 bases from V and 7 bases from J, with 10 bases in between. Per the germline V gene, CDR1 is SNHLY and CDR2 is FYNNEI. CDR3 nucleotides: TGTGCCAGCAGTGCAGGGGTGGGTGAAAAACTGTTTTTT. Its translation is CASSAGVGEKLFF.

This chain links TRBV12-3 or TRBV12-4 with TRBJ1-5; D gene unclear. This CDR3 comprises 12 residues. V shed 0 bases and J shed 11 bases, with 8 bases lying between them. The CDR3 nucleotides read TGTGCCAGCAGTTTAGCGCATGGAGCCCAGCATTTT. Translated, it gives CASSLAHGAQHF.

The sample holds a few counts of this clone. V gene TRBV18 combines with J gene TRBJ1-2, with D possibly matching TRBD1 (6 bases). The CDR3 loop spans 14 amino acids. Per the germline V gene, CDR1 is KGHSH and CDR2 is LQKENI. Trimming removed 4 bases from V and 7 bases from J, with 16 bases in between. CDR3 DNA sequence: TGTGCCAGCTCACTAATGGACAGCGCGGCTGGCTACACCTTC. Its protein product is CASSLMDSAAGYTF.

The V gene is TRBV11-3, the J gene TRBJ2-3; no reliable D call. The CDR3 totals 11 residues. Per germline, CDR1 SGHNT and CDR2 YENEEA. V was clipped by 5 bases and J by 4 bases, with 4 bases between them. CDR3 DNA sequence: TGTGCCAGCAGCCTTTCAGATACGCAGTATTTT. Residues: CASSLSDTQYF.

V and J are TRBV27 and TRBJ2-1, with D perhaps matching TRBD2 (5 bases). Germline CDR1 reads MNHEY; CDR2 reads SMNVEV (reference sequence). V lost 2 bases and J lost 4, with 12 bases in between. This CDR3 region has 15 residues. The CDR3 DNA follows: TGTGCCAGCAGTTTAGCGGGTGTCTTTTACAATGAGCAGTTCTTC. As protein: CASSLAGVFYNEQFF.

The V gene is TRBV19, the J gene TRBJ1-4, with a tentative D call TRBD1 (6 bases). The V end was cut by 3 bases, the J end by 12 bases, with 17 bases between. The length of the CDR3 is 14 residues. From germline, CDR1 is LNHDA and CDR2 SQIVND (reference sequence). The CDR3 coding sequence is TGTGCCAGTAGTATTCTACCCAGGGACAATGAACTGTTTTTT. Translated, it gives CASSILPRDNELFF.

This chain uses TRBV6-5 with TRBJ1-1; D is uncertain. The CDR3 covers 14 residues. V was cut by 0 bases and J by 5 bases, with 10 bases left in between. Germline lookup yields CDR1 MNHEY and CDR2 SVGAGI. The CDR3 reads CASSYSRVRTEAFF. The CDR3 region has the DNA TGTGCCAGCAGTTACTCGAGGGTACGGACTGAAGCTTTCTTT.

The chain is built from TRBV12-5 and TRBJ2-5; D possibly corresponds to TRBD2 (6 bases). Trimming cost V 6 bases and J 1 base, with 9 bases left between them. The CDR3 runs to 13 residues. Looked up from germline, CDR1 is LGHNT and CDR2 is FRNRAP. CDR3 nucleotide sequence: TGTGCTAGTGGGCGGGGAGGCCAAGAGACCCAGTACTTC. Amino acid sequence: CASGRGGQETQYF.

This rearrangement joins TRBV30 to TRBJ1-1, with D uncertain. In germline, CDR1 is GTSNPN, CDR2 SVGIG (reference sequence). V was cut by 0 bases and J by 0 bases, with 5 bases left in between. CDR3 length equals 13 residues. CDR3 in amino acids: CAWSVRVNTEAFF. CDR3 nucleotide sequence: TGTGCCTGGAGTGTACGGGTGAACACTGAAGCTTTCTTT.

In its sample, this clone was seen once. The chain couples TRBV29-1 to TRBJ2-7; a weak D match, TRBD1 (5 bases). This CDR3 has 14 residues. Germline CDR1 reads SQVTM; CDR2 reads ANQGSEA. Trimming shortened V by 7 bases and J by 2 bases, and 18 bases separated the two germline ends. The CDR3 DNA reads as TGCAGCGCTTTCGACTCCAAGGGGCCCTACGAGCAGTACTTC. Its protein product is CSAFDSKGPYEQYF.

The chain is built from TRBV3-1 (or the pseudogene TRBV3-2) and TRBJ1-1, with D maybe TRBD1 (6 bases). Trimming removed 0 bases at V and 1 base at J, with 9 bases between. The CDR3 totals 15 residues. Germline CDR1 is LGHDT and CDR2 is YNNKEL (reference sequence). The CDR3, as DNA: TGTGCCAGCAGCCAAGAAGGGGGACGGAACACTGAAGCTTTCTTT. Its protein product is CASSQEGGRNTEAFF.

The gene calls are TRBV19 and TRBJ2-7; possibly TRBD2 for D (6 bases). This CDR3 contains 14 residues. Trimming cost V 3 bases and J 0 bases, with 9 bases left between them. Germline V gives CDR1 LNHDA, CDR2 SQIVND (reference sequence). The CDR3 DNA is TGTGCCAGTAGTATTCCGGGGGTCTCCTACGAGCAGTACTTC. Translation: CASSIPGVSYEQYF.

This chain connects TRBV19 to TRBJ1-5, with 7 bases matching TRBD1. Germline V CDR1 and CDR2: LNHDA, SQIVND (reference sequence). The CDR3 is made up of 14 amino acids. J lost 1 base, V lost 8 bases, and 5 bases had no gene match. The CDR3 protein is CASVTGASNQPQHF. DNA for the CDR3: TGTGCCAGTGTAACAGGGGCCAGCAATCAGCCCCAGCATTTT.

The chain joins TRBV11-2 to TRBJ1-4; D call uncertain. This CDR3 spans 13 amino acids. Germline V gene data show CDR1 as SGHAT and CDR2 as FQNNGV. V shed 3 bases and J shed 8 bases, with 10 bases lying between them. The CDR3 DNA is TGTGCCAGCAGCTTGTTTAGGGAGGAAAAACTGTTTTTT. This encodes CASSLFREEKLFF.

The chain joins TRBV2 to TRBJ2-3; TRBD2 matches at 16 bases. This CDR3 has 14 residues. V was pared by 9 bases and J by 4 bases, with 1 base of the junction left unmatched. Germline V CDR1 and CDR2: SNHLY, FYNNEI. The CDR3 is CARGTSGGADTQYF. The CDR3 DNA follows: TGTGCCAGAGGGACTAGCGGGGGGGCAGATACGCAGTATTTT.

This clone was recorded once. The chain has TRBV3-1 (or the pseudogene TRBV3-2) and TRBJ2-5; TRBD1 matches at 7 bases. This CDR3 has 13 residues. Germline values: CDR1 LGHDT, CDR2 YNNKEL (reference sequence). V dropped 4 bases and J dropped 5; count of bases not matched to a gene: 4. CDR3 sequence reads: CASSRQGPETQYF. The CDR3 nucleotides are TGTGCCAGCAGCCGACAGGGTCCGGAGACCCAGTACTTC.

The chain is built from TRBV2 and TRBJ2-1; 8 bases are shared with TRBD2. V was pared by 6 bases and J by 10 bases, with 11 bases of the junction left unmatched. Germline CDR1 is SNHLY and CDR2 is FYNNEI. The CDR3 covers 14 residues. This CDR3 reads CASRTTSSGGEQFF. The CDR3 DNA reads TGTGCCAGCAGAACAACTAGCTCGGGGGGGGAGCAGTTCTTC.

In DNA, the CDR3 is TGTGCCATCAGTTCCGGGACAGCCTACGAGCAGTACTTC. This encodes CAISSGTAYEQYF. The V gene is TRBV10-3, the J gene TRBJ2-7; 7 bases map to TRBD1. The CDR3 is made up of 13 amino acids. Germline CDR1 is ENHRY and CDR2 is SYGVKD. With 5 bases clipped from V and 2 bases from J, the junction kept 3 bases outside the gene matches.

This clone has just one count. The CDR3 here is CASSLGQGGPETQYF. The DNA of the CDR3 is TGTGCCAGCAGCTTAGGACAGGGAGGCCCGGAAACGCAGTATTTT. The chain has TRBV11-3 and TRBJ2-3; a possible D gene is TRBD1 (7 bases). The germline gives CDR1 SGHNT, CDR2 YENEEA. Trimming cost V 1 base and J 9 bases, with 17 bases left between them. This CDR3 spans 15 amino acids.

The chain couples TRBV6-5 to TRBJ2-1, with D possibly matching TRBD1 (6 bases). The germline V gene has CDR1 MNHEY and CDR2 SVGAGI. This CDR3 is 14 amino acids long. V lost 6 bases and J lost 8, with 17 bases in between. Written as DNA, the CDR3 is TGTGCCAGCAGCCCCCTACAGGGTACCGATGAGCAGTTCTTC. This codes for CASSPLQGTDEQFF.

The chain recombines TRBV19 with TRBJ1-3, with D perhaps TRBD1 (6 bases). The V end was cut by 4 bases, the J end by 7 bases, with 17 bases between. The CDR3 length is 15 residues. Germline V gene lookup returns CDR1 LNHDA and CDR2 SQIVND (reference sequence). CDR3 sequence: CASSTDRDISNTIYF. CDR3 sequence (DNA): TGTGCCAGTAGTACCGACCGGGACATCTCGAACACCATATATTTT.

V is TRBV11-2 and J is TRBJ2-3; 11 bases agree with TRBD2. The CDR3 totals 17 residues. Trimming at V came to 3 bases and at J to 5 bases, leaving 10 bases not matched to a gene. The germline V gene has CDR1 SGHAT and CDR2 FQNNGV. CDR3 in amino acids: CASSFLTRLAGLDTQYF. The DNA for the CDR3 is TGTGCCAGCAGCTTTTTAACGAGACTAGCGGGGTTAGATACGCAGTATTTT.

The chain joins TRBV6-6 to TRBJ1-3; the match to TRBD1 covers 9 bases. The trim removed 8 bases at V and 3 bases at J, leaving 20 bases unmatched. CDR1 is MNHNY and CDR2 is SVGAGI in the germline V gene (reference sequence). CDR3 length: 19 residues. The CDR3 sequence is CASRRFSRDRVWSGNTIYF. The CDR3 DNA reads TGTGCCAGCCGTCGATTTTCTCGGGACAGGGTATGGAGTGGAAACACCATATATTTT.

This rearrangement joins TRBV7-2 to TRBJ2-3, with D possibly being TRBD2 (5 bases). CDR1 and CDR2 from the germline V gene are SGHTA and FQGNSA. This CDR3 has 15 residues. Trimming removed 3 bases from V and 1 base from J, with 11 bases in between. CDR3 coding DNA: TGTGCCAGCAGCTTGGCTAGCCCACGCACAGATACGCAGTATTTT. Its protein is CASSLASPRTDTQYF.

This CDR3 reads CASSLIQGGYSPLHF. The CDR3 DNA reads as TGCGCCAGCAGCTTGATTCAGGGGGGCTATTCACCCCTCCACTTT. This sequence joins TRBV5-1 and TRBJ1-6, with TRBD1 identical over 7 bases. The V and J ends lost 1 base and 8 bases, in that order; junction bases with no gene match: 6. Germline CDR1 and CDR2: SGHRS and YFSETQ. The CDR3 totals 15 residues.

The gene calls are TRBV7-2 and TRBJ2-7; 10 nucleotides match TRBD2. CDR1 SGHTA and CDR2 FQGNSA come from the germline V gene. The CDR3 is 15 residues long. V was clipped by 4 bases and J by 0 bases; unmatched bases: 3. CDR3 amino acids: CASSSSGGLSYEQYF. As DNA, the CDR3 is TGTGCCAGCAGCTCTAGCGGGGGCCTCTCCTACGAGCAGTACTTC.

The chain couples TRBV2 to TRBJ2-7; tentatively, D is TRBD1 (6 bases). The CDR3 totals 13 residues. Germline V CDR1 and CDR2: SNHLY, FYNNEI. The V gene lost 5 bases and the J gene lost 2 bases, with 10 bases spanning the gap. The CDR3 DNA sequence: TGTGCCAGCAGTAGACAGGAAACCTACGAGCAGTACTTC. Amino acids: CASSRQETYEQYF.